This TCR beta chain was recovered during a study of cytomegalovirus exposure and HLA in healthy donors (dated by TCRdb to about 2017). As for the study more broadly: An earlier analysis of fewer than 750 of the donors reported around 280 Gb of sequence data and 95 million to 120 million unique TCR beta sequences obtained from about 180 million T cells. On average, roughly 250,000 unique TCR beta nucleotide sequences were sequenced per donor among more than 350 genotyped donors of the cohort, with around 19% of those sequences being non-productive. The number of donors typed differed by locus, with about 629-640 for A, B, C, DRB1 and DQB1, around 500 for DQA1, 600 to 610 for DPA1, and around 450 for DPB1. Using immunosequencing, the study profiled T cell repertoires from around 680 subjects and related those repertoires to cytomegalovirus serostatus. HLA typing included class I and class II loci at four-digit resolution. The aim of the study was to test whether cataloging public T cell receptors could identify signatures of past pathogen exposure. Because of strong linkage in the cohort, roughly 5 DR-DQ haplotypes were treated as single units for association and clustering. In the later analysis, no new phenotypic data were used to find candidate immune exposures; instead, reliance was placed on TCR beta sequences and their occurrence across donors. An earlier analysis of several hundred of the donors applied high-throughput TCR beta sequencing to assess whether each TCR beta V gene segment acted as functional or pseudogenic. Alongside the repertoire data, information on donor age, sex, ethnicity and CMV serostatus was compiled. A later genetic analysis used genome-wide SNP genotypes for about 55% of the 666 donors, treating that subset as a discovery cohort. All discovery cohort repertoires had been generated on a single sequencing platform. Along with the approximately 670-subject first cohort, a separate validation cohort of 120 different subjects was used. A later analysis re-examined previously published TCR beta repertoires from several hundred donors and added high-resolution HLA genotyping to investigate patterns of TCR occurrence. Approximately 330 gigabases of sequencing data and approximately 91 million unique TCR sequences made up an early release that covered around 640 HLA-typed donors. The genetic ancestry cluster associated with self-reported Caucasian donors included around four fifths of the roughly 380 genotyped donors. The study combined high-throughput TCR immunosequencing, statistical association of individual TCRs with disease status, and machine learning to predict cytomegalovirus infection status. Overall study outcomes, separate from this receptor: At a false discovery rate of 0.05, a later analysis linked roughly 17,000 TCR beta sequences to specific HLA alleles. Some IMGT-functional V segments, including TRBV6-2 and TRBV6-3, could not be told apart with the 87-base-pair reads, so those segments were excluded. Because counts were too low, under 20 rarely observed V segments, including chromosome 9 orphons, were left out of the earlier analysis of roughly 600 of the donors. A later genetic analysis reported fewer N-insertions in productive TCRs among donors in an Asian-associated ancestry cluster than the roughly 700-donor mean. Because HLA typing was unavailable for some donors at each locus, only the typed subset was used in association tests. In a later analysis, several top co-occurrence clusters were reported to appear linked to parvovirus B19, influenza, CMV and Epstein-Barr virus. A later analysis found that HLA-associated TCR beta chains were more clonally expanded and had lower generation probabilities than equally common non-associated chains. A later analysis found that TCR association rates varied across HLA loci, with DRB1 alleles showing the most associated TCRs and HLA-C alleles the fewest. In an earlier analysis of fewer than 700 of the donors, most TCR beta V segments appeared in productive rearrangements about 87% or about 30% of the time, broadly matching IMGT annotations. The authors suggested that the approach could potentially be extended to other disease states and immunological phenotypes. Linkage disequilibrium might explain the correlated functional status among segregating V segments, but an unknown experimental factor could not be ruled out. Immune exposure information for the cohort was limited to CMV serostatus. A later analysis found that most CMV-associated TCR beta chains appeared HLA-restricted, with HLA associations seemingly driven largely by CMV exposure. When HLA alleles, especially DR and DQ, strongly co-occurred, attributing TCR associations to individual alleles was difficult. Three of the identified cytomegalovirus-associated TCR beta chains were confirmed in vitro to be specific for cytomegalovirus antigens. A total of 150 or so TCR beta chains were listed by the study as associated with cytomegalovirus. While some public TCRs were present in many individuals, most TCR sequences turned up only very rarely across donors. The classifier was reported to diagnose cytomegalovirus status with high specificity and sensitivity in both the original and validation cohorts. Roughly uniform sequencing depth across donors was assumed in presence/absence analyses, although this assumption may not hold. V-gene and J-gene trimming of TCR beta chains was associated with a missense DCLRE1C variant in a later genetic analysis, and the association was replicated in an independent cohort. Only TCR beta chains were sequenced in this cohort, and the absence of alpha or paired-chain data limited detectable features. A further reported finding was that TCR beta sequences accurately predicted the HLA-A and HLA-B alleles for most subjects in the first cohort. A group of highly shared sequence variants was considered likely to be a technical artifact of the sequencing pipeline.

To note about this clone: Its recognized antigen is unknown. Per-base quality was not reported, and no clone a single base away is much larger than it.

The receptor library was made with the immunoSEQ multiplex PCR assay. A mixture of 60 forward primers for TCR Vbeta segments and 13 reverse primers for TCR Jbeta segments was used in the multiplex PCR. The CDR3 region of rearranged TCR beta genes was amplified from genomic DNA by a multiplex PCR assay. Amplified TCR beta libraries were sequenced as 87-base-pair reads on the Illumina HiSeq System. Processing in the source paper ran as follows. A later analysis tallied 75 million to 95 million unique TCR beta chains across the 640 or so repertoires, and some 10 million of those chains were shared by two or more donors. Raw reads were error-corrected and collapsed into unique sequences by a nearest-neighbor algorithm in which closely related sequences were merged to remove PCR and sequencing errors. CDR3 sequences were aligned to IMGT reference sequences to assign V, D and J gene segments. For a sequence to be retained, at least a six-nucleotide match to both a V gene segment and a J gene segment was required. A rearrangement counted as productive if the CDR3 had no stop codons and remained in frame with V and J, and every other rearrangement counted as non-productive. Following IMGT convention, CDR3 was defined as the stretch from the second conserved V-encoded cysteine to the conserved J-encoded phenylalanine. The earlier analysis of approximately 500 of the donors excluded sequences that lacked an unambiguous match to a single V gene segment. In an earlier analysis of about 590 of the donors, a V segment was called functional when productive rearrangements were above 56.7%, and segregating when the standard deviation between donors exceeded 5%. To diagnose cytomegalovirus status from the catalog of TCR beta chain sequences, a statistical classification framework was built. A later analysis assigned V and J genes by comparing TCR nucleotide sequences with IMGT/GENE-DB human TR gene sequences. In a later analysis, CDR3 sequences and most-parsimonious VDJ recombination scenarios were assigned using the TCRdist pipeline. A later analysis defined each TCR beta chain by its CDR3 amino acid sequence plus V-gene family, and excluded reads lacking a unique V-gene family. A later analysis removed 592 highly shared, low-generation-probability nucleotide sequences to deal with suspected cross-contamination and a sequencing artifact. A later analysis calculated a clonal expansion index for each public chain from normalized within-repertoire ranks of inferred template counts. Generation probabilities in a later analysis came from a VDJ recombination model fitted to out-of-frame rearrangements, and those results were checked against IGoR. In a later analysis, hypergeometric tests were used to score TCR-TCR, TCR-HLA and TCR-CMV co-occurrence, with a repertoire-size bias correction applied to TCR pairs. A later analysis estimated false discovery rates by permuting HLA or CMV assignments 20 times. In a later analysis, co-occurring TCRs were grouped with DBSCAN, and TCRdist sequence similarity was added when clustering was performed within HLA-allele-positive subsets. Co-occurrence clustering excluded repertoires with fewer than 30,000 or more than 120,000 public chains, plus five with anomalous nucleotide sharing. TCRdb mirrors the immuneACCESS table, restricted to in-frame sequences. Some clones are absent from its copies; in checked studies, under half trace to an unresolved V gene, and the reason for the others is unknown. The D gene and trimming were derived from the DNA, and the V and J assignments and clone size from that table. For this sample there are more than 150,000 clones; 75% to 85% appear just once. Roughly 1.5% of the sample comes from the top ten.

The CDR3 has 16 amino acids, counting the end cysteine and phenylalanine. Just CDR3 DNA is preserved here, 48 bases in frame from base 1. CDR1 SGHRS and CDR2 YFSETQ are derived from the germline V gene. V is trimmed back by 0 bases and J by 3 bases, and the junction contains 6 bases that no gene match accounts for. The cohort was made up of 666 healthy bone marrow donors. All cohort members were sampled while nominally healthy, although unrecorded immune exposures were likely present. The donor was CMV seronegative and belonged to the group of 350 to 400 seronegative cohort members. A peripheral blood sample was provided by each donor, and peripheral blood mononuclear cells were used for TCR beta sequencing. The Qiagen DNeasy Blood Extraction Kit was used to extract genomic DNA from the blood cell samples.

The TCR was taken from a man in his late teens or twenties in good health and CMV-seronegative. The V and J genes are TRBV5-1 and TRBJ2-3, with 8 middle bases fitting TRBD2. Sequencing was carried out using PBMCs. The CDR3 region reads CASSLEAGVPTDTQYF. The DNA sequence is given as TGCGCCAGCAGCTTGGAAGCGGGGGTTCCAACAGATACGCAGTATTTT.